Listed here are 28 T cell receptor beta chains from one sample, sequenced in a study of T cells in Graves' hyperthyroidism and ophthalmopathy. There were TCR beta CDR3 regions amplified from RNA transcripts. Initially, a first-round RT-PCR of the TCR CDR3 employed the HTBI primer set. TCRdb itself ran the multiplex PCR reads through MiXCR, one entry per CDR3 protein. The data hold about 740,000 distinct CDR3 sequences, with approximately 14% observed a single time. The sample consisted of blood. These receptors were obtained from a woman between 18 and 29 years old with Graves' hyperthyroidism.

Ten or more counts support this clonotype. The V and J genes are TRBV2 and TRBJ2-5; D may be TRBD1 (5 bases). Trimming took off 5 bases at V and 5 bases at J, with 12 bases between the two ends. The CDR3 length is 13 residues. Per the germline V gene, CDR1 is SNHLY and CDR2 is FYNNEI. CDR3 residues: CASSYRLRETQYF. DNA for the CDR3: TGTGCCAGCAGTTACAGGTTAAGGGAGACCCAGTACTTC.

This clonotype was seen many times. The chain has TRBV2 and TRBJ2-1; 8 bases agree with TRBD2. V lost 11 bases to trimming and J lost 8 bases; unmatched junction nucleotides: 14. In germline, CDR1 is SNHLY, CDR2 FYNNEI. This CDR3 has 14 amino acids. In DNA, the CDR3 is TGTGCCGGCCCACTAGCGGAGGGGCCCCATGAGCAGTTCTTC. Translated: CAGPLAEGPHEQFF.

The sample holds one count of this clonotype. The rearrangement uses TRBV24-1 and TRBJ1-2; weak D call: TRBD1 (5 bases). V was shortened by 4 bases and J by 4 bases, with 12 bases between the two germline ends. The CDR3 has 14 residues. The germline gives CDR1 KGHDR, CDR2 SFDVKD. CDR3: CATSEIGVSYGYTF. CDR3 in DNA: TGTGCCACCAGTGAGATAGGGGTCTCCTATGGCTACACCTTC.

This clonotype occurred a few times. The CDR3 here is CASSFGYPSYEQYF. As DNA, the CDR3 is TGTGCCAGCAGCTTCGGGTACCCCTCCTACGAGCAGTACTTC. The chain joins TRBV11-2 to TRBJ2-7, with D uncertain. From germline, CDR1 is SGHAT and CDR2 FQNNGV. The CDR3 contains 14 residues. With 3 bases removed from V and 0 bases from J, the gap between germline ends came to 9 bases.

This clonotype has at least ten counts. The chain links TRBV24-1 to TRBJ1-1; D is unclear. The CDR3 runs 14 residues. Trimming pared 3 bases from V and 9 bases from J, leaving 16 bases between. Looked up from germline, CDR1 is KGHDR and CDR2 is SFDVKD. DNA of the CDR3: TGTGCCACCAGTGATCGTAACAGTCCTAACCAAGCTTTCTTT. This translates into CATSDRNSPNQAFF.

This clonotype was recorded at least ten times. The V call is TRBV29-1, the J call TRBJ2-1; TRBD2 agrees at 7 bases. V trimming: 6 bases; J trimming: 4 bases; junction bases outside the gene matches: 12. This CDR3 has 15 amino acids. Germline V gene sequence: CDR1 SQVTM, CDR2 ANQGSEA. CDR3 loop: CSVGWGGAPYNEQFF. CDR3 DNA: TGCAGCGTCGGTTGGGGGGGAGCCCCTTACAATGAGCAGTTCTTC.

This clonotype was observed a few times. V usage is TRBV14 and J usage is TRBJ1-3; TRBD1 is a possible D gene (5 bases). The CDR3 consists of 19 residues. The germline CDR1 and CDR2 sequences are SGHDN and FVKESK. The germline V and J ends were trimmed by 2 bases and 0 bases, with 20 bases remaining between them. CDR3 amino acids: CASSQWKGTERSSGNTIYF. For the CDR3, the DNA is TGTGCCAGCAGCCAATGGAAGGGGACTGAGAGAAGCTCTGGAAACACCATATATTTT.

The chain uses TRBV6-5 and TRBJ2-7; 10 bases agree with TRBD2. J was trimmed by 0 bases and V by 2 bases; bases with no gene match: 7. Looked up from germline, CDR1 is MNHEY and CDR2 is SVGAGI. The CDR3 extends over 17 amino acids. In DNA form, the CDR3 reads TGTGCCAGCAGTTACCGGCTAGCGGGAGTGTTCTCCTACGAGCAGTACTTC. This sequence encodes CASSYRLAGVFSYEQYF.

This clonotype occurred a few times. CDR3 sequence (DNA): TGTGCCAGCAGTCCGGCAAGGACAAGGGGATTGTATAGCAATCAGCCCCAGCATTTT. This encodes CASSPARTRGLYSNQPQHF. The genes are TRBV6-1 and TRBJ1-5; D may be TRBD1 (5 bases). There are 19 residues in the CDR3. Germline V gene sequence: CDR1 MNHNS, CDR2 SASEGT. V lost 5 bases to trimming and J lost 0 bases, with 23 bases between them.

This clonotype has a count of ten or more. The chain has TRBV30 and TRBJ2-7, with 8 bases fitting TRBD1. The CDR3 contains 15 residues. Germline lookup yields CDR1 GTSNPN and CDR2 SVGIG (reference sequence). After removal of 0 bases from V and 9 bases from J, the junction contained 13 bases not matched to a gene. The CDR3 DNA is TGTGCCTGGAGTGTACCCGACTTGGCGGGGACAGGGCAGTACTTC. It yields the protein CAWSVPDLAGTGQYF.

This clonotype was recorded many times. The CDR3 spells CASSPWGGQNQPQHF. DNA for the CDR3: TGTGCCAGCAGCCCATGGGGAGGGCAAAATCAGCCCCAGCATTTT. The chain has TRBV27 and TRBJ1-5; no clear D gene. CDR1 MNHEY and CDR2 SMNVEV come from the germline V gene (reference sequence). V was shortened by 6 bases and J by 4 bases, with 16 bases between the two germline ends. The CDR3 length is 15 residues.

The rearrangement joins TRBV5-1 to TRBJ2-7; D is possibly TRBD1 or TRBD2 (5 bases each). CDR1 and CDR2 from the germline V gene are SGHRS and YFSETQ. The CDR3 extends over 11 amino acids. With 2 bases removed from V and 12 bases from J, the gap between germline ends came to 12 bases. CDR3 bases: TGCGCCAGCAGCTTTGGGGGTCTGCCGTACTTC. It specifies CASSFGGLPYF.

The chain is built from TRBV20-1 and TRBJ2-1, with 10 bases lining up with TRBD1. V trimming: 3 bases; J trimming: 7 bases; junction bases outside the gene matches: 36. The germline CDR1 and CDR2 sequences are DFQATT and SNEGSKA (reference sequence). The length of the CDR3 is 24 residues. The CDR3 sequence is CSARDTPGGAGTGDIGSGTNEQFF. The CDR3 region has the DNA TGCAGTGCTAGGGATACCCCCGGAGGGGCCGGGACAGGGGACATTGGCAGCGGGACGAATGAGCAGTTCTTC.

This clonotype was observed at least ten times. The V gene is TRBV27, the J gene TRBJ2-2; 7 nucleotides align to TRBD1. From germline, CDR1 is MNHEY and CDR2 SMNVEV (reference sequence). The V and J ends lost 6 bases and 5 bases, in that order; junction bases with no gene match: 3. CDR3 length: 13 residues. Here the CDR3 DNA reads TGTGCCAGCAGCAGGGGGTTAACCGGGGAGCTGTTTTTT. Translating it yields CASSRGLTGELFF.

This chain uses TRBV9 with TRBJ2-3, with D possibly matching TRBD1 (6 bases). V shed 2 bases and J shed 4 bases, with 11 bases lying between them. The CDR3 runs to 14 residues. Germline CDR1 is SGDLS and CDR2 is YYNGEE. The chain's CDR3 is CASSVSQGADTQYF. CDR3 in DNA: TGTGCCAGCAGCGTCTCACAGGGAGCAGATACGCAGTATTTT.

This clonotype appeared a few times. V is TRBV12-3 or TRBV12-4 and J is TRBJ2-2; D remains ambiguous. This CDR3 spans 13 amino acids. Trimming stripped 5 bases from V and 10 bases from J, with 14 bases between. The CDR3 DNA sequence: TGTGCCAGCAGTCCCACCCGGGTCCCGGAGCTGTTTTTT. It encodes CASSPTRVPELFF.

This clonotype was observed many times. The CDR3 spells CASSPPTGVHTEAFF. The CDR3 region has the DNA TGTGCCAGCTCACCACCGACGGGAGTGCACACTGAAGCTTTCTTT. This chain joins TRBV18 and TRBJ1-1; D call uncertain. V was cut by 0 bases and J by 3 bases, with 11 bases left in between. From germline, CDR1 is KGHSH and CDR2 LQKENI. The length of the CDR3 is 15 residues. Using reference TRBV18 and TRBJ1-1 for the parts outside the CDR3, the full variable domain is NAGVMQNPRHLVRRRGQEARLRCSPMKGHSHVYWYRQLPEEGLKFMVYLQKENIIDESGMPKERFSAEFPKEGPSILRIQQVVRGDSAAYFCASSPPTGVHTEAFFGQGTRLTVV.

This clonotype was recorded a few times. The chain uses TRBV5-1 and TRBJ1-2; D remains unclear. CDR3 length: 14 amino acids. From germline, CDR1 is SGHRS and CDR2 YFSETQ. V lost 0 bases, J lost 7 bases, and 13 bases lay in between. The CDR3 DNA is TGCGCCAGCAGCTTGGAAGTCGCCGCACGTGGCTACACCTTC. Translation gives CASSLEVAARGYTF.

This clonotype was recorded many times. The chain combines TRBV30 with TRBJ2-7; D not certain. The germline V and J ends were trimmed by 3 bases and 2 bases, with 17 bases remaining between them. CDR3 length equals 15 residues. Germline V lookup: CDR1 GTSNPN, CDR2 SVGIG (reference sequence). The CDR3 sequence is CAWRTHQAGAYEQYF. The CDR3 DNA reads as TGTGCCTGGAGGACACACCAGGCAGGAGCCTACGAGCAGTACTTC.

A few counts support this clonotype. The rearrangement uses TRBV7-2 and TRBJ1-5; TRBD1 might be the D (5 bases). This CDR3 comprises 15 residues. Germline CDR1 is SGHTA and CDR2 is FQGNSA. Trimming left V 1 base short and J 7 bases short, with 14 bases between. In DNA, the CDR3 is TGTGCCAGCAGCTTAGGAGCCTGGGGGAAGCAGCCCCAGCATTTT. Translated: CASSLGAWGKQPQHF.

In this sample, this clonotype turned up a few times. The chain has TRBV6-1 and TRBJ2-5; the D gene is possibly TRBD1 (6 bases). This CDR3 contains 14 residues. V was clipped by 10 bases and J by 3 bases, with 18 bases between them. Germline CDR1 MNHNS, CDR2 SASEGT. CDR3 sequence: CATKQGMMEETQYF. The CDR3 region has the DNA TGTGCCACCAAACAGGGCATGATGGAAGAGACCCAGTACTTC.

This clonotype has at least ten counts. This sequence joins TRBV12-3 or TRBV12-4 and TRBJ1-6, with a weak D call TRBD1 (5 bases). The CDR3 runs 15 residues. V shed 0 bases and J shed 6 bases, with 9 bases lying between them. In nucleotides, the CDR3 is TGTGCCAGCAGTTTAGCGTCAGGGCTTAATTCACCCCTCCACTTT. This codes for CASSLASGLNSPLHF.

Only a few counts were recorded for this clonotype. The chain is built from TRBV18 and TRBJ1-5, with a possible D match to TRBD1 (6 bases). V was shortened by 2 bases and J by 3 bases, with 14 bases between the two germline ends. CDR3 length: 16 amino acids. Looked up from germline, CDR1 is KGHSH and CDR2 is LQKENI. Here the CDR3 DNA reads TGTGCCAGCTCACCAAGTACAGGGACCTACAATCAGCCCCAGCATTTT. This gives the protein CASSPSTGTYNQPQHF.

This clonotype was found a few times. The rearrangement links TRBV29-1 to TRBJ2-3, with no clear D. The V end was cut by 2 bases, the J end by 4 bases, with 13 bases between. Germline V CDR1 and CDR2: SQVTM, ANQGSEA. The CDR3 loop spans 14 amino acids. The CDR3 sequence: CSVEIGAAPDTQYF. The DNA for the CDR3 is TGCAGCGTTGAAATTGGAGCCGCCCCAGATACGCAGTATTTT.

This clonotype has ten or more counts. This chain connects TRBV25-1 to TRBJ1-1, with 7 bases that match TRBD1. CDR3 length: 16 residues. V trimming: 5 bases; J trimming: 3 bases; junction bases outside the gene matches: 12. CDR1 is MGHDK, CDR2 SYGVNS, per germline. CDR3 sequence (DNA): TGTGCCAGCAGTTCGAGGAGGGACAGTGGCGACACTGAAGCTTTCTTT. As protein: CASSSRRDSGDTEAFF.

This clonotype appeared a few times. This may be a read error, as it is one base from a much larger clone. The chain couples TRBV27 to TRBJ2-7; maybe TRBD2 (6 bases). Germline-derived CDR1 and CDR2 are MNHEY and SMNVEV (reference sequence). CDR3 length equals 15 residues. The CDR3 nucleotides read TGTGCCAGCAGTTACGCGGGACTCTTAACCTACGGGCAGTACTTC. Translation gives CASSYAGLLTYGQYF.

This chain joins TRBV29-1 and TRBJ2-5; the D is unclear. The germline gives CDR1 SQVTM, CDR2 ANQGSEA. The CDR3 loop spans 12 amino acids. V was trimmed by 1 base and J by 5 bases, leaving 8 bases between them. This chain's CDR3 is CSVEGSSETQYF. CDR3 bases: TGCAGCGTTGAAGGGAGTAGTGAGACCCAGTACTTC.

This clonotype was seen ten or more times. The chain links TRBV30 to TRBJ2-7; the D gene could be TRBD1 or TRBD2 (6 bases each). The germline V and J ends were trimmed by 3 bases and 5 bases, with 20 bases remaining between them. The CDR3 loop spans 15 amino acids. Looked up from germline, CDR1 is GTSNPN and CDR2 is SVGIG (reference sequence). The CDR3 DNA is TGTGCCTGGAGATCGGGGGCCGGGGCTGGAGACGAGCAGTACTTC. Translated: CAWRSGAGAGDEQYF.